This is a list of T cell receptor beta chains from one sample in a study of prognosis after radiotherapy for stage I lung cancer. MiXCR, run by TCRdb on the multiplex PCR reads, gives a single entry per CDR3 protein. The sample contains about 16,000 distinct CDR3 sequences, less than 45% of which appear only once. Sequenced here: PBMCs, sampled before or after stereotactic body radiation therapy (not recorded which). These receptors were obtained from a donor of 50 years or more with non-small cell lung cancer. CDR3s include the opening cysteine and the closing phenylalanine or tryptophan. The D gene is left open where the match is weak. Clone size is stated in some rows and not others, as once, few, many or a class when expanded.

TRBJ1-1	TRBV30	.	many	CAWKQKNTEAFF	TGTGCCTGGAAACAGAAGAACACTGAAGCTTTCTTT
TRBJ2-2	TRBV30	.	many	CAWRGVTNTGELFF	TGTGCCTGGAGGGGCGTCACGAACACCGGGGAGCTGTTTTTT
TRBJ1-2	TRBV28	.	.	CVVETEVAYGYTF	TGTGTCGTGGAAACAGAGGTTGCCTATGGCTACACCTTC
TRBJ1-3	TRBV12-3/TRBV12-4	.	.	CASRPSGSGNTIYF	TGTGCCAGCCGGCCCTCTGGCTCTGGAAACACCATATATTTT
TRBJ2-1	TRBV27	TRBD2	medium-sized	CASSPPGLAWNNEQFF	TGTGCCAGCAGTCCCCCGGGACTAGCGTGGAACAATGAGCAGTTCTTC
TRBJ1-2	TRBV18	.	many	CASSPPGGQTYGYTF	TGTGCCAGCTCACCCCCGGGAGGACAGACTTATGGCTACACCTTC
TRBJ1-2	TRBV11-2	.	.	CASSRWTREWYGYTF	TGTGCCAGCAGCCGATGGACCCGTGAGTGGTATGGCTACACCTTC
TRBJ2-1	TRBV19	.	many	CASSNRQGVRNEQFF	TGTGCCAGTAGTAACCGGCAGGGAGTTAGAAATGAGCAGTTCTTC
TRBJ2-1	TRBV20-1	.	many	CSAPYALSRNEQFF	TGCAGTGCCCCGTACGCCTTATCAAGGAATGAGCAGTTCTTC
TRBJ1-2	TRBV5-1	.	.	CASSLDSGNYGYTF	TGCGCCAGCAGCTTGGACAGTGGGAACTATGGCTACACCTTC
TRBJ1-5	TRBV7-2	TRBD1	many	CASSPYATTGSNQPQHF	TGTGCCAGCAGCCCGTACGCGACGACAGGGAGCAATCAGCCCCAGCATTTT
TRBJ2-1	TRBV7-3	.	.	CASSHWCEQFF	TGTGCCAGCAGCCATTGGTGTGAGCAGTTCTTC
TRBJ2-7	TRBV28	.	medium-sized	CASSSGPGASYEQYF	TGTGCCAGCAGTTCGGGACCCGGGGCGTCCTACGAGCAGTACTTC
TRBJ2-1	TRBV6-4	.	.	CASSDTASVSYEQFF	TGTGCCAGCAGTGACACGGCTAGCGTGAGCTATGAGCAGTTCTTC
TRBJ2-1	TRBV20-1	TRBD2	.	CSAILRGLAVDNEQFF	TGCAGTGCAATCCTCCGGGGACTAGCGGTAGACAATGAGCAGTTCTTC
TRBJ1-5	TRBV28	.	.	CASQIPGNRPQHF	TGTGCCAGCCAAATTCCAGGAAATCGGCCCCAGCATTTT
TRBJ1-4	TRBV28	.	many	CASSPRAASYEKLFF	TGTGCCAGCAGTCCCAGGGCAGCTTCATATGAAAAACTGTTTTTT
TRBJ2-3	TRBV20-1	.	.	CSASFGGPCTDTQYF	TGCAGTGCTAGTTTCGGGGGGCCCTGTACAGATACGCAGTATTTT
TRBJ1-1	TRBV27	TRBD1	many	CASTQQQGARTEAFF	TGTGCCAGCACCCAACAACAGGGGGCGCGCACTGAAGCTTTCTTT
TRBJ2-5	TRBV9	.	many	CASSVAGKETQYF	TGTGCCAGCAGCGTAGCGGGGAAAGAGACCCAGTACTTC
TRBJ1-5	TRBV28	.	.	CASSLGQGYRQPQHF	TGTGCCAGCAGTTTGGGGCAGGGGTACCGTCAGCCCCAGCATTTT
TRBJ2-6	TRBV27	.	many	CASSGRVGANVLTF	TGTGCCAGCAGTGGAAGGGTTGGGGCCAACGTCCTGACTTTC
TRBJ2-3	TRBV12-3/TRBV12-4	TRBD2	medium-sized	CASSRGGGTDTQYF	TGTGCCAGCAGTCGGGGGGGCGGGACAGATACGCAGTATTTT
TRBJ2-1	TRBV6-4	TRBD2	medium-sized	CASSDTASGSDEQFF	TGTGCCAGCAGTGACACGGCTAGCGGGAGCGATGAGCAGTTCTTC
TRBJ2-2	TRBV19	.	.	CASSIDRGGPTGELFF	TGTGCCAGTAGTATAGACAGAGGGGGACCGACCGGGGAGCTGTTTTTT
TRBJ1-5	TRBV28	.	.	CASSFVVQPQHF	TGTGCCAGCAGCTTTGTAGTGCAGCCCCAGCATTTT
TRBJ2-7	TRBV6-1	TRBD2	medium-sized	CASTHTSGGTSSYEQYF	TGTGCCAGCACCCACACTAGCGGGGGGACCAGCTCCTACGAGCAGTACTTC
TRBJ1-4	TRBV30	.	many	CAWETKGATNEKLFF	TGTGCCTGGGAGACGAAGGGGGCAACTAATGAAAAACTGTTTTTT
TRBJ2-7	TRBV7-2	.	few	CASSLGVGAGAYEQYF	TGTGCCAGCAGCTTAGGGGTTGGGGCAGGAGCCTACGAGCAGTACTTC
TRBJ2-7	TRBV6-1	TRBD1	.	CDSSLAGTGREQYF	TGTGACAGCAGTCTAGCCGGGACAGGGCGGGAGCAGTACTTC
TRBJ2-1	TRBV6-1	TRBD1	.	CASSDTGGSYNEQFF	TGTGCCAGCAGTGATACAGGGGGCTCCTACAATGAGCAGTTCTTC
TRBJ1-6	TRBV18	TRBD1	many	CASSPVGTGGGSPLHF	TGTGCCAGCTCACCCGTGGGAACAGGGGGAGGTTCACCCCTCCACTTT
TRBJ2-6	TRBV19	.	many	CASSSPGGAGANVLTF	TGTGCCAGTAGTTCTCCAGGGGGGGCTGGGGCCAACGTCCTGACTTTC
TRBJ1-2	TRBV27	TRBD1	medium-sized	CASSYRQGNGYTF	TGTGCCAGCAGTTACCGACAGGGGAATGGCTACACCTTC
TRBJ1-1	TRBV30	TRBD1	many	CAWNLQGMNTEAFF	TGTGCCTGGAACCTACAGGGGATGAACACTGAAGCTTTCTTT
TRBJ2-2	TRBV11-1	.	.	CASSLGEDTVELFF	TGTGCCAGCAGCTTAGGGGAGGACACCGTGGAGCTGTTTTTT
TRBJ1-2	TRBV2	.	.	CPSRSDGGYTF	TGTCCCAGCAGAAGTGATGGTGGCTACACCTTC
TRBJ2-2	TRBV28	.	medium-sized	CASSLEGPLNTGELFF	TGTGCCAGCAGTTTAGAAGGACCTTTGAACACCGGGGAGCTGTTTTTT
TRBJ1-1	TRBV5-1	TRBD1	many	CASSSGQGGNLNTEAFF	TGCGCCAGCAGCTCGGGACAGGGAGGGAACCTGAACACTGAAGCTTTCTTT
TRBJ1-2	TRBV6-1	.	.	CASSEALYGYTF	TGTGCCAGCAGTGAGGCCCTTTATGGCTACACCTTC
TRBJ1-2	TRBV30	.	.	CAWSVWTNYGYTF	TGTGCCTGGAGTGTTTGGACAAACTATGGCTACACCTTC
TRBJ2-1	TRBV28	TRBD1	.	CASSFRGPYNEQFF	TGTGCCAGCAGTTTCAGGGGGCCCTACAATGAGCAGTTCTTC
TRBJ2-1	TRBV20-1	.	many	CSAQGTQGSNEQFF	TGCAGTGCTCAAGGGACTCAGGGTTCCAATGAGCAGTTCTTC
TRBJ2-7	TRBV2	TRBD1	many	CASTDRGTVYEQYF	TGTGCCAGCACCGACCGAGGGACAGTCTACGAGCAGTACTTC
TRBJ2-2	TRBV19	.	.	CASSIFGSWNTGELFF	TGTGCCAGTAGTATCTTCGGCAGTTGGAACACCGGGGAGCTGTTTTTT
TRBJ2-1	TRBV2	TRBD1	.	CASSGTALGEQFF	TGTGCCAGCTCCGGGACAGCCTTAGGTGAGCAGTTCTTC
TRBJ2-7	TRBV12-3/TRBV12-4	.	.	CASRGLGGGEQYF	TGTGCCAGCAGGGGCCTTGGAGGGGGCGAGCAGTACTTC
TRBJ1-1	TRBV24-1	.	.	CATSDSMNTEAFF	TGTGCCACCAGTGACTCGATGAACACTGAAGCTTTCTTT
TRBJ1-1	TRBV28	.	.	CASSLLWQRSTEAFF	TGTGCCAGCAGTTTATTATGGCAGCGGTCCACTGAAGCTTTCTTT
TRBJ2-1	TRBV5-1	.	.	CASSLGDKGYPTYNEQFF	TGCGCCAGCAGCTTGGGGGACAAGGGATACCCGACCTACAATGAGCAGTTCTTC
TRBJ1-1	TRBV28	TRBD1	many	CASSLVFRGRRGEDTEAFF	TGTGCCAGCAGTTTAGTTTTCAGGGGGCGAAGAGGGGAGGACACTGAAGCTTTCTTT
TRBJ2-6	TRBV4-2	TRBD1	many	CASSQDLTGGAGANVLTF	TGTGCCAGCAGCCAAGACCTTACAGGGGGAGCTGGGGCCAACGTCCTGACTTTC